This is a list of T cell receptor beta chains from one sample in a study of blood T cell repertoires in COVID-19. Profiled with immunoSEQ multiplex PCR; TCRdb holds only in-frame clones, not every one. The data contain about 270,000 clones, under 90% of them singletons. The sample consisted of peripheral blood. The receptors come from a woman aged 18-35 years with acute or convalescent COVID-19. The CDR3 runs from the conserved cysteine through the conserved F or W. The D gene is left open where the match is weak. Clone size is stated in some rows and not others, as once, few, many or a class when expanded.

>many|TRBD1|TRBV7-3|TRBJ1-5
CASSHNSRQGSLYGNQPQHF
TGTGCCAGCAGCCACAACAGCAGACAGGGCAGTCTATATGGGAATCAGCCCCAGCATTTT
>NA|NA|TRBV19|TRBJ1-5
CASSIPGSQPQHF
TGTGCCAGTAGTATACCAGGGTCGCAGCCCCAGCATTTT
>few|NA|TRBV18|TRBJ1-6
CASSPQVHGRYNSPLHF
TGTGCCAGCTCTCCACAGGTCCATGGGCGATATAATTCACCCCTCCACTTT
>few|NA|TRBV11-2|TRBJ2-7
CASSLAPAGSGYYEQYF
TGTGCCAGCAGCTTAGCGCCCGCGGGGAGTGGGTACTACGAGCAGTACTTC
>NA|NA|TRBV28|TRBJ1-1
CASTEPTGNTEAFF
TGTGCCAGCACCGAACCCACAGGTAACACTGAAGCTTTCTTT
>few|NA|TRBV13|TRBJ2-7
CASSLEGRVDEQYF
TGTGCCAGCAGCTTAGAGGGCAGGGTTGACGAGCAGTACTTC
>NA|TRBD2|TRBV27|TRBJ2-1
CASSLQGLAGVNEQFF
TGTGCCAGCAGTTTACAAGGACTAGCGGGAGTAAATGAGCAGTTCTTC
>NA|NA|TRBV7-8|TRBJ2-5
CASSLVWLAEPEVETQYF
TGTGCCAGCAGCTTAGTTTGGCTAGCTGAACCAGAGGTTGAGACCCAGTACTTC
>few|NA|TRBV14|TRBJ1-2
CASSRTTGYGYTF
TGTGCCAGCAGCCGGACCACAGGGTACGGCTACACCTTC
>NA|TRBD2|TRBV28|TRBJ2-1
CASSFPPAGEQFF
TGTGCCAGCAGTTTCCCCCCAGCGGGAGAGCAGTTCTTC
>NA|TRBD2|TRBV4-2|TRBJ2-2
CASSQVSSGGGELFF
TGTGCCAGCAGCCAAGTTTCTAGCGGGGGCGGGGAGCTGTTTTTT
>NA|NA|TRBV27|TRBJ2-5
CASKDSPNLQETQYF
TGTGCCAGCAAGGATAGCCCTAACCTACAAGAGACCCAGTACTTC
>NA|NA|TRBV19|TRBJ2-1
CASSIRLLIIGAAPSSYNEQFF
TGTGCCAGTAGTATTAGGCTCCTCATAATCGGAGCCGCCCCGAGCTCCTACAATGAGCAGTTCTTC
>NA|NA|TRBV6-1|TRBJ2-7
CASSEGTNPTYEQYF
TGTGCCAGCAGTGAAGGAACTAACCCGACCTACGAGCAGTACTTC
>NA|NA|TRBV7-2|TRBJ2-7
CASSPGSEQYF
TGTGCCAGCAGCCCCGGTTCCGAGCAGTACTTC
>NA|TRBD2|TRBV11-3|TRBJ2-7
CAIRLASGTYEQYF
TGTGCCATCCGACTAGCGAGCGGGACCTACGAGCAGTACTTC
>NA|TRBD2|TRBV15|TRBJ2-3
CATSRDGGAGEADTQYF
TGTGCCACCAGCAGAGATGGGGGAGCGGGAGAGGCAGATACGCAGTATTTT
>NA|NA|TRBV6-5|TRBJ1-3
CASSTGQGNTIYF
TGTGCCAGCAGTACCGGACAGGGAAACACCATATATTTT
>NA|NA|TRBV19|TRBJ1-1
CASNAADAGGTEAFF
TGTGCCAGTAACGCAGCGGACGCCGGTGGGACTGAAGCTTTCTTT
>NA|TRBD2|TRBV6-2/TRBV6-3|TRBJ2-1
CASSLSGSSYNEQFF
TGTGCCAGCAGTCTTAGCGGGAGCTCCTACAATGAGCAGTTCTTC
>few|NA|TRBV27|TRBJ1-2
CASSPLGIFLYGYTF
TGTGCCAGCAGTCCACTCGGGATTTTTCTCTATGGCTACACCTTC
>NA|TRBD2|TRBV2|TRBJ2-1
CASRLGLAGSNEQFF
TGTGCCAGCAGACTGGGACTAGCGGGAAGCAATGAGCAGTTCTTC
>once|NA|TRBV29-1|TRBJ2-3
CSVPKWEADTQYF
TGCAGCGTCCCTAAGTGGGAGGCAGATACGCAGTATTTT
>many|TRBD2|TRBV7-9|TRBJ2-7
CASSMGLARGYEQYF
TGTGCCAGCAGCATGGGACTAGCGAGGGGCTACGAGCAGTACTTC
>many|TRBD1|TRBV4-3|TRBJ1-3
CASSQEIVGQGRNTIYF
TGCGCCAGCAGCCAAGAAATTGTAGGACAGGGTAGAAACACCATATATTTT
>NA|NA|TRBV5-1|TRBJ2-7
CASSWENYEQYF
TGCGCCAGCAGCTGGGAGAACTACGAGCAGTACTTC
>NA|NA|TRBV5-1|TRBJ1-3
CASSFGGLGGNTIYF
TGCGCCAGCAGCTTCGGGGGGCTTGGGGGAAACACCATATATTTT
>NA|TRBD2|TRBV5-1|TRBJ2-7
CASSLTRLAGAYEQYF
TGCGCCAGCAGCTTGACCCGACTAGCGGGGGCCTACGAGCAGTACTTC
>NA|NA|TRBV3-1/TRBV3-2|TRBJ1-1
CASSLTQGTEAFF
TGTGCCAGCAGCTTAACCCAGGGCACTGAAGCTTTCTTT
>NA|NA|TRBV18|TRBJ1-5
CASSIAGDQPQHF
TGTGCCAGCTCAATAGCGGGGGACCAGCCCCAGCATTTT
>NA|NA|TRBV10-3|TRBJ2-2
CAISERGSDTGELFF
TGTGCCATCAGTGAACGGGGAAGTGACACCGGGGAGCTGTTTTTT
>NA|TRBD2|TRBV7-3|TRBJ2-1
CASSLIPSGSGYEQFF
TGTGCCAGCAGCTTAATCCCTAGCGGGAGTGGGTATGAGCAGTTCTTC
>NA|TRBD2|TRBV5-5|TRBJ2-5
CASSQSSGLAGPPETQYF
TGTGCCAGCAGCCAATCCTCTGGACTAGCGGGACCACCAGAGACCCAGTACTTC
>NA|TRBD2|TRBV20-1|TRBJ2-1
CSASSLGGRTYNEQFF
TGCAGTGCTAGTTCCCTCGGCGGGAGGACTTACAATGAGCAGTTCTTC
>NA|NA|TRBV12-3/TRBV12-4|TRBJ1-3
CASTRDGNTIYF
TGTGCCAGCACCCGGGATGGAAACACCATATATTTT
>NA|TRBD1|TRBV6-5|TRBJ2-7
CASKRTGGVDYEQYF
TGTGCCAGCAAGCGCACAGGGGGCGTCGACTACGAGCAGTACTTC
>few|NA|TRBV28|TRBJ1-5
CASSRDRNQPQHF
TGTGCCAGCAGCCGAGACAGGAATCAGCCCCAGCATTTT
>NA|TRBD1|TRBV14|TRBJ1-1
CASRPTGDTEAFF
TGTGCCAGCAGACCGACAGGGGACACTGAAGCTTTCTTT
>NA|TRBD2|TRBV2|TRBJ2-3
CASILAGVGDTQYF
TGTGCCAGCATCCTAGCGGGAGTTGGGGATACGCAGTATTTT
>NA|TRBD2|TRBV28|TRBJ2-7
CASSLGGRGFEQYF
TGTGCCAGCAGTTTGGGCGGGAGAGGCTTCGAGCAGTACTTC
>once|TRBD1|TRBV5-6|TRBJ1-4
CASSPGWGQEKLFF
TGTGCCAGCAGCCCAGGGTGGGGACAGGAAAAACTGTTTTTT
>few|TRBD2|TRBV29-1|TRBJ2-1
CSVDSGRAYEQFF
TGCAGCGTTGACAGCGGGAGGGCCTATGAGCAGTTCTTC
>NA|TRBD2|TRBV3-1/TRBV3-2|TRBJ2-4
CASSLLAGGPGDIQYF
TGTGCCAGCAGCCTACTAGCGGGAGGCCCCGGAGACATTCAGTACTTC
>few|TRBD2|TRBV5-1|TRBJ2-3
CASSSGLAGGADTQYF
TGCGCCAGCAGCTCAGGACTAGCGGGAGGCGCAGATACGCAGTATTTT
>NA|NA|TRBV12-3/TRBV12-4|TRBJ2-1
CASSPGGYNEQFF
TGTGCCAGCAGTCCCGGGGGTTACAATGAGCAGTTCTTC
>NA|TRBD2|TRBV7-2|TRBJ2-7
CASSLKGFSGVKTYEQYF
TGTGCCAGCAGCTTAAAGGGATTCAGCGGGGTAAAAACCTACGAGCAGTACTTC
>NA|NA|TRBV30|TRBJ1-4
CAWSDAGDGGF
TGTGCCTGGAGTGATGCAGGGGACGGAGGTTTT
>NA|NA|TRBV29-1|TRBJ2-2
CSGKGTGELFF
TGCAGCGGCAAGGGGACCGGGGAGCTGTTTTTT
>NA|TRBD2|TRBV4-1|TRBJ2-1
CASSQERLAGLGQFF
TGCGCCAGCAGCCAAGAACGACTAGCGGGTCTAGGGCAGTTCTTC
>few|TRBD2|TRBV27|TRBJ2-1
CASSSYPAGDLYNEQFF
TGTGCCAGCAGTTCCTACCCAGCGGGGGACCTCTACAATGAGCAGTTCTTC
>NA|NA|TRBV6-2/TRBV6-3|TRBJ2-3
CASSYSGGRTQYF
TGTGCCAGCAGTTACTCGGGGGGAAGGACGCAGTATTTT
>few|TRBD1|TRBV4-2|TRBJ1-5
CASSHVRQGGQPQHF
TGTGCCAGCAGCCACGTTAGACAGGGCGGTCAGCCCCAGCATTTT